The clone carrying this TCR beta chain has a handful of counts. Antigen unknown. The data originate from a study of blood T cells in healthy people across ages. Study-wide results and caveats: Per-million-T-cell TCR beta diversity fell roughly linearly with age. Estimates of diversity drawn from one million T cells were considered underestimates.

PCR was performed a second time for roughly 7 to 12 cycles using a sample-barcoded 5' primer and a J-beta primer mix. TCRdb recomputed calls from the 5' RACE reads with MiXCR, one row per CDR3 protein. The table has 850,000 to 1,100,000 distinct CDR3 sequences, 35% to 45% seen once. The ends were cut back, 0 bases at V and 9 bases at J, with 9 bases in the middle. The CDR3 covers 13 residues. Germline CDR1 DFQATT, CDR2 SNEGSKA (reference sequence). The sequenced sample was blood. This clonotype was sampled from a man between 18 and 35 years old in good health. The rearrangement joins TRBV20-1 to TRBJ1-6; D is uncertain. In nucleotides, the CDR3 is TGCAGTGCTAGAGATTCCGACCCTTCACCCCTCCACTTT. Encoded protein: CSARDSDPSPLHF.